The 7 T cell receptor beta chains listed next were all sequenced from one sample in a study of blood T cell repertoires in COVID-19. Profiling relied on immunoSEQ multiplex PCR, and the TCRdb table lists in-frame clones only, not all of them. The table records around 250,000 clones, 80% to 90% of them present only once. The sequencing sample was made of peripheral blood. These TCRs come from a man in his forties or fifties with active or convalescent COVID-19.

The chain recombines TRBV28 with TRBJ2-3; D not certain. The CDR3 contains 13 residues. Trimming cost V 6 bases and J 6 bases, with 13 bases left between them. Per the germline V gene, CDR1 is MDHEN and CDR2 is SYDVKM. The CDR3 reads CASSPTLGDTQYF. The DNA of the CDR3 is TGTGCCAGCAGCCCAACCCTCGGGGATACGCAGTATTTT. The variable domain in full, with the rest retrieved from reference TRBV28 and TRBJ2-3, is DVKVTQSSRYLVKRTGEKVFLECVQDMDHENMFWYRQDPGLGLRLIYFSYDVKMKEKGDIPEGYSVSREKKERFSLILESASTNQTSMYLCASSPTLGDTQYFGPGTRLTVL.

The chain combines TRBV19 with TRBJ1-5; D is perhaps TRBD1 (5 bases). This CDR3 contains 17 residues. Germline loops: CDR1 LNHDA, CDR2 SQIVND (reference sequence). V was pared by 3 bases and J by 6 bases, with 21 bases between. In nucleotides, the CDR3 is TGTGCCAGTAGTATCTTTATGTCCAGGGATCCGAGTCAGCCCCAGCATTTT. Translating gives CASSIFMSRDPSQPQHF.

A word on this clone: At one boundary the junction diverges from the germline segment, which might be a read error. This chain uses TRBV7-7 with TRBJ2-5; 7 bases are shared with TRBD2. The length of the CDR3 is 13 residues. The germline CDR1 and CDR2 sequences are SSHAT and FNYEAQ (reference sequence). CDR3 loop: CASSGTPGETQYF. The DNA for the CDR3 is TGTGCTAGCAGCGGGACTCCTGGGGAGACCCAGTACTTC.

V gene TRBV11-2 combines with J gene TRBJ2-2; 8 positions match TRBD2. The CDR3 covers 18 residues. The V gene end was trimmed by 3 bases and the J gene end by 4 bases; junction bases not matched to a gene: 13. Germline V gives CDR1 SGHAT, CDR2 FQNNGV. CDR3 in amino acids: CASSFPWGAGGGTGELFF. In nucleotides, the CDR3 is TGTGCCAGCAGCTTCCCCTGGGGGGCGGGGGGAGGCACCGGGGAGCTGTTTTTT.

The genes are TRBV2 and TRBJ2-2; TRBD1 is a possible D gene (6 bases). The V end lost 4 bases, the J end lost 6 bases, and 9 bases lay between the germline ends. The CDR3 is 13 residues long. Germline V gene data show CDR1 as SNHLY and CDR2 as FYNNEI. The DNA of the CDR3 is TGTGCCAGCAGTGCACAGGGAGCCGGGGAGCTGTTTTTT. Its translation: CASSAQGAGELFF.

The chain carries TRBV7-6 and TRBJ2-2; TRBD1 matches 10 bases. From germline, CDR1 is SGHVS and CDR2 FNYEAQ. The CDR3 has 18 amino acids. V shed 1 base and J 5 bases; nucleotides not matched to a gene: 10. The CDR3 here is CASSLVATDRGRTGELFF. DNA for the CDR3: TGTGCCAGCAGCTTAGTAGCCACGGACAGGGGGAGGACCGGGGAGCTGTTTTTT.

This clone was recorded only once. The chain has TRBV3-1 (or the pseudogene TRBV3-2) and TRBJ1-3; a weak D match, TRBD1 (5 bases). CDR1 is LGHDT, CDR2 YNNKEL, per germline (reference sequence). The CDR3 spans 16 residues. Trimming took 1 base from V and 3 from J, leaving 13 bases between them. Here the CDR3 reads CASSQGGVQYGNTIYF. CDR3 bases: TGTGCCAGCAGCCAAGGGGGGGTTCAGTATGGAAACACCATATATTTT.